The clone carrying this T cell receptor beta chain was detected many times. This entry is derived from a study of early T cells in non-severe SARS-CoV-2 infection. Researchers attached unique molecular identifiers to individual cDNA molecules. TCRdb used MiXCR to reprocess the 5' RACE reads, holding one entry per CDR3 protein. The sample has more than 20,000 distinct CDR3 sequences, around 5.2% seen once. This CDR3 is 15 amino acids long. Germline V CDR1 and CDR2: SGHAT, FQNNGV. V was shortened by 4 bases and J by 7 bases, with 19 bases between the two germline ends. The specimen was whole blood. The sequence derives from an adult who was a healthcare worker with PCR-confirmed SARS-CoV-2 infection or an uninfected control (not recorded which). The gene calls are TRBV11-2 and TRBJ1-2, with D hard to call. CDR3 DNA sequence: TGTGCCAGCAGCTCATTATCCCGGGTCGGAGGTGGCTACACCTTC. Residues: CASSSLSRVGGGYTF.